A selection of T cell receptor beta chains follows, all from one sample in a study of CD8 T cells in Susac syndrome. TCRdb processed the immunoSEQ multiplex PCR reads anew with MiXCR; each CDR3 protein has one entry. The table records under 550,000 distinct CDR3 sequences, 75% to 90% of them present only once. The sequenced sample was CD8+ T cells from PBMCs. These TCRs come from a human donor with multiple sclerosis. The CDR3 runs from the conserved cysteine through the conserved F or W. The D gene is left open where the match is weak. Clone size is shown for a subset of rows, as once, few, many or a class of expanded clone.

v_gene: TRBV3-1; abundance: -; j_gene: TRBJ2-5; d_gene: TRBD2; CDR3nt: TGTGCCAGCCTCGGACTAGCGGGGGGGCAGGAGACCCAGTACTTC; CDR3aa: CASLGLAGGQETQYF
v_gene: TRBV11-2; abundance: few; j_gene: TRBJ2-1; d_gene: -; CDR3nt: TGTGCCAGCAGCTTTCATTTCGGCAATGAGCAGTTCTTC; CDR3aa: CASSFHFGNEQFF
v_gene: TRBV5-4; abundance: -; j_gene: TRBJ2-1; d_gene: TRBD2; CDR3nt: TGTGCCAGCACCCTCTGGGGGGGAGGATACAATGAGCAGTTCTTC; CDR3aa: CASTLWGGGYNEQFF
v_gene: TRBV27; abundance: -; j_gene: TRBJ1-2; d_gene: -; CDR3nt: TGTGCCAGCGGGGGGAGGATTAACTATGGCTACACCTTC; CDR3aa: CASGGRINYGYTF
v_gene: TRBV6-2/TRBV6-3; abundance: -; j_gene: TRBJ1-5; d_gene: -; CDR3nt: TGTGCCAGCAGTTCCCAGACAGGACCTAGCAATCAGCCCCAGCATTTT; CDR3aa: CASSSQTGPSNQPQHF
v_gene: TRBV7-3; abundance: -; j_gene: TRBJ1-1; d_gene: -; CDR3nt: TGTGCCAGCAGCTTAAACGCTGAAACTGAAGCTTTCTTT; CDR3aa: CASSLNAETEAFF
v_gene: TRBV20-1; abundance: -; j_gene: TRBJ2-1; d_gene: -; CDR3nt: TGCAGTGCTAGCGGCCAGGGAGGGGGTGGTGAGCAGTTCTTC; CDR3aa: CSASGQGGGGEQFF
v_gene: TRBV6-1; abundance: once; j_gene: TRBJ1-2; d_gene: -; CDR3nt: TGTGCCAGCCGAGAGGGGTATGGCTACACCTTC; CDR3aa: CASREGYGYTF
v_gene: TRBV7-2; abundance: few; j_gene: TRBJ2-7; d_gene: TRBD2; CDR3nt: TGTGCCAGCAGCCCCGGGAGGGTCTCCTACGAGCAGTACTTC; CDR3aa: CASSPGRVSYEQYF
v_gene: TRBV3-1; abundance: -; j_gene: TRBJ2-7; d_gene: TRBD1; CDR3nt: TGTGCCAGCAGCCACGCGGACAGGGAAACCTACGAGCAGTACTTC; CDR3aa: CASSHADRETYEQYF
v_gene: TRBV19; abundance: -; j_gene: TRBJ2-1; d_gene: TRBD2; CDR3nt: TGTGCCAGTAGTATTACTAGCGGTGGGTTCTACAATGAGCAGTTCTTC; CDR3aa: CASSITSGGFYNEQFF
v_gene: TRBV6-5; abundance: once; j_gene: TRBJ2-3; d_gene: -; CDR3nt: TGTGCCAGCCGTTATCTCAACTTACAGGGCAGGACAGATACGCAGTATTTT; CDR3aa: CASRYLNLQGRTDTQYF
v_gene: TRBV30; abundance: once; j_gene: TRBJ1-5; d_gene: -; CDR3nt: TGTGCCTGGAGTGTGCCGGGCCTCAATCAGCCCCAGCATTTT; CDR3aa: CAWSVPGLNQPQHF